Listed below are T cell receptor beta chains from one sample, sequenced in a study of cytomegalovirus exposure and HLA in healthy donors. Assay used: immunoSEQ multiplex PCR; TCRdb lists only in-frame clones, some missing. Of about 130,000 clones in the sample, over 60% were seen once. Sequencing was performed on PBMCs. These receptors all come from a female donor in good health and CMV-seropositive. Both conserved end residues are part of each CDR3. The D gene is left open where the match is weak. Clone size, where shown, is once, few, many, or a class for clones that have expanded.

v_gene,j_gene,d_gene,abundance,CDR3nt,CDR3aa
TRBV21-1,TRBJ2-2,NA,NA,TGTGCCAGCAGATCGGGACAGGGGGAATACACCGGGGAGCTGTTTTTT,CASRSGQGEYTGELFF
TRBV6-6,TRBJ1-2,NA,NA,TGTGCCAGCAGGGAGAAGGGGATCTATGGCTACACCTTC,CASREKGIYGYTF
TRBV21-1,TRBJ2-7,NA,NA,TGTGCCAGCAGCCTCAGGGCTGAGTACGAGCAGTACTTC,CASSLRAEYEQYF
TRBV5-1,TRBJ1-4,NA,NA,TGCGCCAGCAGCCCGGAGGGGAGGGGTAATGAAAAACTGTTTTTT,CASSPEGRGNEKLFF
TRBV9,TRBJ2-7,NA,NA,TGTGCCAGCAGCACCCGGTTCACGAACTACGAGCAGTACTTC,CASSTRFTNYEQYF
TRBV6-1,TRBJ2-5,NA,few,TGTGCCAGCAGTGAACCCGGACAGGAGGGCCAGTACTTC,CASSEPGQEGQYF
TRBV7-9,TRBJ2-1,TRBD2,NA,TGTGCCAGCAGCCCATCGAATAGCGGGAGAAAGGCGTTCTTC,CASSPSNSGRKAFF
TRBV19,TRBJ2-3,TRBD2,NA,TGTGCCAGTAGTACGGGGGGTGCAGATACGCAGTATTTT,CASSTGGADTQYF
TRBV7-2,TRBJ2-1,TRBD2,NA,TGTGCCAGCAGCTTGGTAGGGGCAGCGGGGGACCTCGACAATGAGCAGTTCTTC,CASSLVGAAGDLDNEQFF
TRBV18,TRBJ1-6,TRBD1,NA,TGTGCCAGCTCCCCTGACAGGGGAAATTCACCCCTCCACTTT,CASSPDRGNSPLHF
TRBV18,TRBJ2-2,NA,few,TGTGCCAGCTCACCTTCGCGGATAGCCCTCGAAACCGGGGAGCTGTTTTTT,CASSPSRIALETGELFF
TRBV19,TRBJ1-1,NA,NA,TGTGCCAGTAACACAGGGTGGAACACTGAAGCTTTCTTT,CASNTGWNTEAFF
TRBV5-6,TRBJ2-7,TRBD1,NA,TGTGCCAGCAGCTTGACCGGGACAGGATACGAGCAGTACTTC,CASSLTGTGYEQYF
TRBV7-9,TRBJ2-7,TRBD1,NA,TGTGCCAGCAGCTTAGGGACAGGGGCCTCCTACGAGCAGTACTTC,CASSLGTGASYEQYF
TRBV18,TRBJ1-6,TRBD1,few,TGTGCCAGCTCACCCGGGACAGGGGGCAGTTCACCCCTCCACTTT,CASSPGTGGSSPLHF
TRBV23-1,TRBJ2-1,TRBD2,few,TGCGCCAGCAGTCAATCGAGAACTAGCGGGGGGGTCTATGAGCAGTTCTTC,CASSQSRTSGGVYEQFF
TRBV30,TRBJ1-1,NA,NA,TGTGCCTGGAGTAGGCAGGATTCCACTGAAGCTTTCTTT,CAWSRQDSTEAFF
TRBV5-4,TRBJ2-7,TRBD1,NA,TGTGCCAGCAGCTCCTCCGGGACAGGGACCTACGAGCAGTACTTC,CASSSSGTGTYEQYF
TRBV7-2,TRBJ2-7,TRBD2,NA,TGTGCCAGCAGCGGGCAGTCTAGCGGGGTGTACGAGCAGTACTTC,CASSGQSSGVYEQYF
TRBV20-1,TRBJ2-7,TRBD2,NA,TGCAGTGCTTATACTAGCGGAGGGGAGCACTTC,CSAYTSGGEHF
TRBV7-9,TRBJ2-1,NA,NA,TGTTCCAGCAGCTTGCAGTCAACAGAGTGGTACTACAATGAGCAGTTCTTC,CSSSLQSTEWYYNEQFF
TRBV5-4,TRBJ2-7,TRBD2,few,TGTGCCAGCAGCACTCGGGGGGGCCTAGAGCAGTACTTC,CASSTRGGLEQYF
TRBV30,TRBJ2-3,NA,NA,TGTGCCTGGAGTAGAGGTGGGATACAGGGAGCGCAGTATTTT,CAWSRGGIQGAQYF